Listed below are T cell receptor beta chains from one sample, sequenced in a study of T cell responses to AZD1222 COVID-19 vaccine. Assay: immunoSEQ multiplex PCR; the TCRdb copy retains only in-frame clones and omits some. The sample consists of roughly 180,000 clones, roughly nine tenths of them appearing once. Sample: peripheral blood, taken 28 days after the second AZD1222 dose. Receptors were obtained from an adult who received the AZD1222 COVID-19 vaccine. The CDR3 runs from the conserved cysteine through the conserved F or W. A D gene is named only where the DNA matches it firmly. Size is stated for part of the rows, as once, few or many counts, or as a class when the clone is expanded.

cdr3_nt: TGTGCCAGCAGCTTGGAGAGCTCCTATAATTCACCCCTCCACTTT
cdr3_aa: CASSLESSYNSPLHF
d_call: -
v_call: TRBV5-4
cdr3_length: 15
j_call: TRBJ1-6
clone_size: once

cdr3_nt: TGTGCCACCAGTGACAGGACAGGGGTCCATCAGCCCCAGCATTTT
cdr3_aa: CATSDRTGVHQPQHF
d_call: TRBD1
v_call: TRBV24-1
cdr3_length: 15
j_call: TRBJ1-5
clone_size: -

cdr3_nt: TGTGCCACCAGTGCCCTTCCCCGCGGCGGAAGCACAGATACGCAGTATTTT
cdr3_aa: CATSALPRGGSTDTQYF
d_call: -
v_call: TRBV24-1
cdr3_length: 17
j_call: TRBJ2-3
clone_size: -

cdr3_nt: TGTGCCAGCAGCGTAGGGGACAGAAATTCACCCCTCCACTTT
cdr3_aa: CASSVGDRNSPLHF
d_call: TRBD1
v_call: TRBV9
cdr3_length: 14
j_call: TRBJ1-6
clone_size: -

cdr3_nt: TGTGCCAGCAGCCAAGATGGTACAGCCCGAAACACCATATATTTT
cdr3_aa: CASSQDGTARNTIYF
d_call: -
v_call: TRBV3-1/TRBV3-2
cdr3_length: 15
j_call: TRBJ1-3
clone_size: -

cdr3_nt: TGTGCCAGCAGTTTCGGGGGGCGCGGGAGCTACACCTTC
cdr3_aa: CASSFGGRGSYTF
d_call: -
v_call: TRBV28
cdr3_length: 13
j_call: TRBJ1-2
clone_size: -

cdr3_nt: TGTGCCAGCAGCCAAGGGACAGGGACTTTCTATGGCTACACCTTC
cdr3_aa: CASSQGTGTFYGYTF
d_call: TRBD1
v_call: TRBV4-2
cdr3_length: 15
j_call: TRBJ1-2
clone_size: -

cdr3_nt: TGTGCCACCAGTCCCCGCCCCGGGACAGGGGGGGGCTATGGCTACACCTTC
cdr3_aa: CATSPRPGTGGGYGYTF
d_call: TRBD1
v_call: TRBV24-1
cdr3_length: 17
j_call: TRBJ1-2
clone_size: -

cdr3_nt: TGTGCCATCAGCCCGAATCGGGACAGGGGGAAGGTGACTGAAGCTTTCTTT
cdr3_aa: CAISPNRDRGKVTEAFF
d_call: TRBD1
v_call: TRBV10-3
cdr3_length: 17
j_call: TRBJ1-1
clone_size: -

cdr3_nt: TGCAGCGCTTCGCCCGGGGCGACCACTGAAGCTTTCTTT
cdr3_aa: CSASPGATTEAFF
d_call: -
v_call: TRBV29-1
cdr3_length: 13
j_call: TRBJ1-1
clone_size: -

cdr3_nt: TGTGCCAGCAGTTGGGGGAGGGCGGATGGGGAGCAGTTCTTC
cdr3_aa: CASSWGRADGEQFF
d_call: TRBD2
v_call: TRBV28
cdr3_length: 14
j_call: TRBJ2-1
clone_size: -

cdr3_nt: TGTGCCAGCAGTTTAAGCGGGGCCGTGTCGTACTTC
cdr3_aa: CASSLSGAVSYF
d_call: TRBD2
v_call: TRBV28
cdr3_length: 12
j_call: TRBJ2-7
clone_size: few

cdr3_nt: TGTGCCAGCAGTTTAGCCGCCCGGGGGACTTCACCCCTCCACTTT
cdr3_aa: CASSLAARGTSPLHF
d_call: -
v_call: TRBV28
cdr3_length: 15
j_call: TRBJ1-6
clone_size: -

cdr3_nt: TGTGCCAGTAGTGGACAGGGCGGGCAGCCCCAGCATTTT
cdr3_aa: CASSGQGGQPQHF
d_call: TRBD1
v_call: TRBV19
cdr3_length: 13
j_call: TRBJ1-5
clone_size: -

cdr3_nt: TGTGCCAGCAGCTCCGGACAGGGTCGGCACGAGCAGTACTTC
cdr3_aa: CASSSGQGRHEQYF
d_call: TRBD1
v_call: TRBV7-2
cdr3_length: 14
j_call: TRBJ2-7
clone_size: -

cdr3_nt: TGCAGCGTTGAGCGGACTAGCGGATTTTACAATGAGCAGTTCTTC
cdr3_aa: CSVERTSGFYNEQFF
d_call: TRBD2
v_call: TRBV29-1
cdr3_length: 15
j_call: TRBJ2-1
clone_size: -

cdr3_nt: TGCGCCAGCAGCTTGTACGGTTCTGGGGCCAACGTCCTGACTTTC
cdr3_aa: CASSLYGSGANVLTF
d_call: -
v_call: TRBV5-1
cdr3_length: 15
j_call: TRBJ2-6
clone_size: -

cdr3_nt: TGTGCCAGCAGTTTATATGAGGACCCCGGGGGCCATGAGCAGTTCTTC
cdr3_aa: CASSLYEDPGGHEQFF
d_call: -
v_call: TRBV27
cdr3_length: 16
j_call: TRBJ2-1
clone_size: -

cdr3_nt: TGTGCCAGCACTAAAACCGGGACATTGGAAAACATTCAGTACTTC
cdr3_aa: CASTKTGTLENIQYF
d_call: -
v_call: TRBV27
cdr3_length: 15
j_call: TRBJ2-4
clone_size: -

cdr3_nt: TGTGCCAGCAGCTTTAGCGGGGCTAGCACAGATACGCAGTATTTT
cdr3_aa: CASSFSGASTDTQYF
d_call: TRBD2
v_call: TRBV7-3
cdr3_length: 15
j_call: TRBJ2-3
clone_size: -

cdr3_nt: TGTGCCAGCAGTAGAGACAGGGTGGATGGCTACACCTTC
cdr3_aa: CASSRDRVDGYTF
d_call: TRBD1
v_call: TRBV6-5
cdr3_length: 13
j_call: TRBJ1-2
clone_size: -

cdr3_nt: TGTGCCAGCAGCTTAGGTCAGGGGGTCTCCTACGAGCAGTACTTC
cdr3_aa: CASSLGQGVSYEQYF
d_call: TRBD1
v_call: TRBV7-9
cdr3_length: 15
j_call: TRBJ2-7
clone_size: -

cdr3_nt: TGCAGCGTGCGAGGGACCGATGGCTACACCTTC
cdr3_aa: CSVRGTDGYTF
d_call: -
v_call: TRBV29-1
cdr3_length: 11
j_call: TRBJ1-2
clone_size: once

cdr3_nt: TGCAGCGCTCGACAGGGGGTTGAAAAACTGTTTTTT
cdr3_aa: CSARQGVEKLFF
d_call: TRBD1
v_call: TRBV29-1
cdr3_length: 12
j_call: TRBJ1-4
clone_size: once

cdr3_nt: TGTGCCTGGAGTGATACTAGCGGGGGCAATGAGCAGTTCTTC
cdr3_aa: CAWSDTSGGNEQFF
d_call: TRBD2
v_call: TRBV30
cdr3_length: 14
j_call: TRBJ2-1
clone_size: -

cdr3_nt: TGTGCCAGCAGCTCAGGTAGGTCGTGCGAAAAACTGTTTTTT
cdr3_aa: CASSSGRSCEKLFF
d_call: -
v_call: TRBV2
cdr3_length: 14
j_call: TRBJ1-4
clone_size: -

cdr3_nt: TGTGCCAGCAGTTTTAGCAGCCTCAATCAGCCCCAGCATTTT
cdr3_aa: CASSFSSLNQPQHF
d_call: -
v_call: TRBV28
cdr3_length: 14
j_call: TRBJ1-5
clone_size: once

cdr3_nt: TGTGCCAGCAGCCCCCTCCCCAATACTCTCTGGACTTCCACCGGGGAGCTGTTTTTT
cdr3_aa: CASSPLPNTLWTSTGELFF
d_call: -
v_call: TRBV7-2
cdr3_length: 19
j_call: TRBJ2-2
clone_size: -

cdr3_nt: TGTGCCAGCAGCCATCCGGGCCGCTCTGGAAACACCATATATTTT
cdr3_aa: CASSHPGRSGNTIYF
d_call: -
v_call: TRBV3-1/TRBV3-2
cdr3_length: 15
j_call: TRBJ1-3
clone_size: -

cdr3_nt: TGTGCCAGCAGCCCAAGAGGTCTAGCGGGAGTTAATGAGCAGTTCTTC
cdr3_aa: CASSPRGLAGVNEQFF
d_call: TRBD2
v_call: TRBV28
cdr3_length: 16
j_call: TRBJ2-1
clone_size: -

cdr3_nt: TGTGCCAGCAGTAGGAGCGAGAGAACTGAAGCTTTCTTT
cdr3_aa: CASSRSERTEAFF
d_call: -
v_call: TRBV6-2/TRBV6-3
cdr3_length: 13
j_call: TRBJ1-1
clone_size: -

cdr3_nt: TGTGCCAGCAGCTCATGGGTCGGCCTGAACACTGAAGCTTTCTTT
cdr3_aa: CASSSWVGLNTEAFF
d_call: -
v_call: TRBV11-2
cdr3_length: 15
j_call: TRBJ1-1
clone_size: once

cdr3_nt: TGTGCCAGCAGCTTACCTCGGGGGACTATCGCCTACGAGCAGTACTTC
cdr3_aa: CASSLPRGTIAYEQYF
d_call: TRBD2
v_call: TRBV11-1
cdr3_length: 16
j_call: TRBJ2-7
clone_size: -

cdr3_nt: TGTGCCAGCAGCCTCCCAGGGGGCAGCTCCTACGAGCAGTACTTC
cdr3_aa: CASSLPGGSSYEQYF
d_call: TRBD1
v_call: TRBV3-1/TRBV3-2
cdr3_length: 15
j_call: TRBJ2-7
clone_size: -

cdr3_nt: TGTGCCAGCAGTTACTCTTCAGGGTCAGGAGCTGAAGCTTTCTTT
cdr3_aa: CASSYSSGSGAEAFF
d_call: -
v_call: TRBV6-5
cdr3_length: 15
j_call: TRBJ1-1
clone_size: -

cdr3_nt: TGTGCCAGCAACCCGGGTAAGGCCTCTGGGAGTTTCGCCGGGGAGCTGTTTTTT
cdr3_aa: CASNPGKASGSFAGELFF
d_call: -
v_call: TRBV27
cdr3_length: 18
j_call: TRBJ2-2
clone_size: -

cdr3_nt: TGTGCCAGCAGCCCAAGACAGGGGGCAGGGGGCTACACCTTC
cdr3_aa: CASSPRQGAGGYTF
d_call: TRBD1
v_call: TRBV7-2
cdr3_length: 14
j_call: TRBJ1-2
clone_size: once

cdr3_nt: TGCAGCGTTCGGGGGAGGTATAGCTACGAGCAGTACTTC
cdr3_aa: CSVRGRYSYEQYF
d_call: -
v_call: TRBV29-1
cdr3_length: 13
j_call: TRBJ2-7
clone_size: -

cdr3_nt: TGTGCCAGCAGCCCCCAGTCGAGGAACACCGGGGAGCTGTTTTTT
cdr3_aa: CASSPQSRNTGELFF
d_call: -
v_call: TRBV9
cdr3_length: 15
j_call: TRBJ2-2
clone_size: -

cdr3_nt: TGTGCCAGCAGCTCCGGACGCCTCCGGGAGGCCGGGGAGCTGTTTTTT
cdr3_aa: CASSSGRLREAGELFF
d_call: TRBD2
v_call: TRBV13
cdr3_length: 16
j_call: TRBJ2-2
clone_size: once

cdr3_nt: TGTGCCAGCAGCCTCCGGACTGTTAACACTGAAGCTTTCTTT
cdr3_aa: CASSLRTVNTEAFF
d_call: -
v_call: TRBV5-4
cdr3_length: 14
j_call: TRBJ1-1
clone_size: -

cdr3_nt: TGTGCCAGCAGTGTCGCGGTTTTACAGCCCCAGCATTTT
cdr3_aa: CASSVAVLQPQHF
d_call: -
v_call: TRBV27
cdr3_length: 13
j_call: TRBJ1-5
clone_size: -

cdr3_nt: TGTGCCAGCAGCAGCTCTAGCACAGATACGCAGTATTTT
cdr3_aa: CASSSSSTDTQYF
d_call: -
v_call: TRBV7-3
cdr3_length: 13
j_call: TRBJ2-3
clone_size: -

cdr3_nt: TGTGCCAGCAGGGGGCCGTCGCCCGGGGAGCTGTTTTTT
cdr3_aa: CASRGPSPGELFF
d_call: -
v_call: TRBV6-4
cdr3_length: 13
j_call: TRBJ2-2
clone_size: -

cdr3_nt: TGTGCCAGCAGCCAAGGGGGGGTGCATCAGCCCCAGCATTTT
cdr3_aa: CASSQGGVHQPQHF
d_call: -
v_call: TRBV14
cdr3_length: 14
j_call: TRBJ1-5
clone_size: -

cdr3_nt: TGTGCCAGCAGCGAGGGGGCGCAGGGAAAACTGTTTTTT
cdr3_aa: CASSEGAQGKLFF
d_call: TRBD1
v_call: TRBV6-5
cdr3_length: 13
j_call: TRBJ1-4
clone_size: -

cdr3_nt: TGTGCCAGCAGCAATGGGGCGGGCTCCTACGAGCAGTACTTC
cdr3_aa: CASSNGAGSYEQYF
d_call: -
v_call: TRBV2
cdr3_length: 14
j_call: TRBJ2-7
clone_size: -

cdr3_nt: TGTGCCAGCAGCTTAACATGGGGCTCCTACGAGCAGTACTTC
cdr3_aa: CASSLTWGSYEQYF
d_call: -
v_call: TRBV7-9
cdr3_length: 14
j_call: TRBJ2-7
clone_size: -

cdr3_nt: TGTGCCAGCAGTGAATCCGGGCGGGGGAAGGACACTGAAGCTTTCTTT
cdr3_aa: CASSESGRGKDTEAFF
d_call: -
v_call: TRBV25-1
cdr3_length: 16
j_call: TRBJ1-1
clone_size: once

cdr3_nt: TGTGCCAGCAGCGTACATCTAGCGGGGGAGGAGACAGATACGCAGTATTTT
cdr3_aa: CASSVHLAGEETDTQYF
d_call: TRBD2
v_call: TRBV9
cdr3_length: 17
j_call: TRBJ2-3
clone_size: -